The 26 T cell receptor beta chains listed next were all sequenced from one sample in a study of T cells in Graves' hyperthyroidism and ophthalmopathy. Authors of the study amplified TCR beta CDR3 regions from RNA transcripts. First-round RT-PCR targeting the TCR CDR3 was performed with the HTBI primer set. From the multiplex PCR reads, TCRdb called clonotypes with MiXCR, one entry per CDR3 protein. The repertoire holds hundreds of thousands of distinct CDR3 sequences, with roughly 15% as singletons. The source material was blood. The source of these receptors is a young woman with Graves' hyperthyroidism.

This chain links TRBV20-1 with TRBJ2-5; a weak D match, TRBD2 (5 bases). From germline, CDR1 is DFQATT and CDR2 SNEGSKA (reference sequence). V was shortened by 5 bases and J by 1 base, with 11 bases between the two germline ends. The CDR3 consists of 13 residues. CDR3 in DNA: TGCAGTGCTTTTCACCGGGGCCAAGAGACCCAGTACTTC. The encoded protein is CSAFHRGQETQYF.

In this sample, this clonotype turned up a few times. J is TRBJ1-5 and V is TRBV12-3 or TRBV12-4; TRBD1 matches at 7 bases. This CDR3 has 14 amino acids. Trimming at V came to 6 bases and at J to 8 bases, leaving 10 bases not matched to a gene. CDR3 region: CASRLQGWTEPQHF. In DNA, the CDR3 is TGTGCCAGCAGGTTACAGGGGTGGACGGAGCCCCAGCATTTT.

This clonotype was detected ten times or more. The chain links TRBV30 to TRBJ1-1, with TRBD1 identical over 7 bases. V gave up 4 bases and J gave up 2 bases; unmatched junction bases: 10. Germline V gene lookup returns CDR1 GTSNPN and CDR2 SVGIG (reference sequence). There are 15 residues in the CDR3. The DNA for the CDR3 is TGTGCCTGGAAACCCGGGACAGCGATTAACACTGAAGCTTTCTTT. Translation gives CAWKPGTAINTEAFF. The full variable domain, with the rest looked up from reference TRBV30 and TRBJ1-1, is SQTIHQWPATLVQPVGSPLSLECTVEGTSNPNLYWYRQAAGRGLQLLFYSVGIGQISSEVPQNLSASRPQDRQFILSSKKLLLSDSGFYLCAWKPGTAINTEAFFGQGTRLTVV.

This clonotype was found many times. V is TRBV30 and J is TRBJ2-5, with 14 bases that match TRBD2. Trimming cost V 0 bases and J 5 bases; bases outside gene matches: 8. Germline loops: CDR1 GTSNPN, CDR2 SVGIG (reference sequence). The CDR3 totals 17 residues. CDR3 coding DNA: TGTGCCTGGAGTGTTGGACTGACTAGCGGGAGGGCGGAGACCCAGTACTTC. Protein: CAWSVGLTSGRAETQYF.

This clonotype was detected ten times or more. V usage is TRBV12-3 or TRBV12-4 and J usage is TRBJ2-5; D may be TRBD1 (5 bases). Trimming pared 3 bases from V and 1 base from J, leaving 9 bases between. This CDR3 region has 14 residues. CDR3 loop: CASSFSGLQETQYF. CDR3 sequence (DNA): TGTGCCAGCAGTTTTTCAGGGCTCCAAGAGACCCAGTACTTC.

In this sample, this clonotype turned up many times. CDR3 protein: CSATHGRSQDEQYF. Here the CDR3 DNA reads TGCAGTGCTACACACGGGAGATCCCAAGACGAGCAGTACTTC. This chain uses TRBV20-1 with TRBJ2-7, with D perhaps TRBD2 (6 bases). This CDR3 comprises 14 residues. Germline V lookup: CDR1 DFQATT, CDR2 SNEGSKA (reference sequence). V was cut by 4 bases and J by 5 bases, with 18 bases left in between.

This clonotype has a count of ten or more. J is TRBJ2-7 and V is TRBV5-5; 7 positions agree with TRBD1. The germline V gene encodes CDR1 SGHKS and CDR2 YYEKEE (reference sequence). There are 16 residues in the CDR3. J gave up 1 base and V 1 base, and 8 bases lay outside the gene matches. The CDR3 sequence is CASSLHRDSESYEQYF. The CDR3 bases are TGTGCCAGCAGCTTGCACCGGGACAGCGAGTCCTACGAGCAGTACTTC.

This clonotype has at least ten counts. V gene TRBV20-1 combines with J gene TRBJ2-5, with 11 bases lining up with TRBD2. Germline assignment: CDR1 DFQATT and CDR2 SNEGSKA (reference sequence). The CDR3 has 15 residues. J gave up 4 bases and V 1 base, and 5 bases lay outside the gene matches. The CDR3 region has the DNA TGCAGTGCTAGAGGGCTAGCGGGAGGTCGAGAGACCCAGTACTTC. Protein: CSARGLAGGRETQYF.

Only a few counts were recorded for this clonotype. The chain uses TRBV29-1 and TRBJ1-2, with D perhaps TRBD1 (6 bases). The CDR3 is made up of 15 amino acids. V was pared by 4 bases and J by 8 bases, with 23 bases between. Germline loops: CDR1 SQVTM, CDR2 ANQGSEA. In nucleotides, the CDR3 is TGCAGCGTTGCTCCCCCGACAGGTGGGGTTGGAGGCTACACCTTC. Protein product: CSVAPPTGGVGGYTF.

This clonotype has at least ten counts. The CDR3 spells CASSPSDRGYSGYTF. DNA of the CDR3: TGCGCCAGCAGCCCGAGCGACAGGGGGTACTCCGGCTACACCTTC. The rearrangement joins TRBV4-3 to TRBJ1-2; 9 bases fit TRBD1. Germline V gene lookup returns CDR1 LGHNA and CDR2 YSLEER. Trimming at V came to 4 bases and at J to 8 bases, leaving 11 bases not matched to a gene. The CDR3 extends over 15 amino acids.

This clonotype was detected ten times or more. The chain joins TRBV6-2 or TRBV6-3 to TRBJ2-1, with TRBD2 as a possible D gene (6 bases). The germline V gene encodes CDR1 MNHEY and CDR2 SVGEGT. The V and J ends lost 2 bases and 5 bases respectively, with 19 bases between them. The CDR3 loop spans 17 amino acids. CDR3 nucleotides: TGTGCCAGCAGTTACAATCCCCCCAGCGGGCGCCACAATGAGCAGTTCTTC. Amino acids: CASSYNPPSGRHNEQFF.

This clonotype was counted many times. This chain links TRBV28 with TRBJ2-2, with D possibly called TRBD1 or TRBD2 (5 bases each). V lost 3 bases and J lost 7, with 15 bases in between. The CDR3 has 15 amino acids. Per germline, CDR1 MDHEN and CDR2 SYDVKM. CDR3 sequence: CASSFLRLGVGELFF. CDR3 sequence (DNA): TGTGCCAGCAGTTTCCTCAGGCTGGGGGTCGGGGAGCTGTTTTTT.

The chain uses TRBV27 and TRBJ1-6; weak D call: TRBD1 (5 bases). CDR1 MNHEY and CDR2 SMNVEV come from the germline V gene (reference sequence). The CDR3 has 14 residues. V lost 8 bases to trimming and J lost 12 bases, with 20 bases between them. CDR3 region: CASGTRRDLGPLHF. The CDR3 nucleotides read TGTGCCAGCGGGACGCGACGGGACCTTGGACCCCTCCACTTT.

This clonotype was counted at least ten times. The chain combines TRBV12-3 or TRBV12-4 with TRBJ2-1; D may be TRBD1 (5 bases). CDR3 length equals 13 residues. The V end lost 6 bases, the J end lost 7 bases, and 13 bases lay between the germline ends. The CDR3 region is CASSQGRWNEQFF. CDR3 DNA sequence: TGTGCCAGCAGCCAGGGCAGATGGAATGAGCAGTTCTTC.

The sample holds many counts of this clonotype. This chain connects TRBV3-1 to TRBJ2-5; D is unresolved. V lost 2 bases and J lost 5, with 9 bases in between. The CDR3 loop spans 13 amino acids. Looked up from germline, CDR1 is LGHDT and CDR2 is YNNKEL (reference sequence). The CDR3: CASSQMWGETQYF. The DNA for the CDR3 is TGTGCCAGCAGCCAAATGTGGGGTGAGACCCAGTACTTC.

This clonotype was detected a few times. The chain is built from TRBV19 and TRBJ2-2, with TRBD1 as a possible D gene (5 bases). Germline values: CDR1 LNHDA, CDR2 SQIVND (reference sequence). The V end was cut by 5 bases, the J end by 5 bases, with 9 bases between. The CDR3 contains 13 residues. The CDR3 loop is CASSARETGELFF. DNA for the CDR3: TGTGCCAGTAGTGCCAGGGAAACCGGGGAGCTGTTTTTT.

The chain joins TRBV10-3 to TRBJ2-3, with D hard to call. CDR1 is ENHRY and CDR2 is SYGVKD in the germline V gene. Trimming pared 3 bases from V and 2 bases from J, leaving 18 bases between. The CDR3 length is 17 residues. The CDR3 spells CAISDLGKVQNTDTQYF. DNA of the CDR3: TGTGCCATCAGTGACCTAGGAAAGGTTCAAAACACAGATACGCAGTATTTT.

This clonotype was recorded many times. V is TRBV6-1 and J is TRBJ1-1, with 11 bases identical to TRBD1. CDR1 is MNHNS, CDR2 SASEGT, per germline. CDR3 length: 18 residues. V was clipped by 1 base and J by 1 base; unmatched bases: 8. The CDR3 nucleotides read TGTGCCAGCAGTGAAGTGGACAGGGGGCTCGGGAGGAACACTGAAGCTTTCTTT. This gives the protein CASSEVDRGLGRNTEAFF.

This clonotype was observed at least ten times. J is TRBJ1-1 and V is TRBV5-5; D ambiguous. Germline V CDR1 and CDR2: SGHKS, YYEKEE (reference sequence). This CDR3 has 16 residues. Trimming left V 4 bases short and J 1 base short, with 17 bases between. The CDR3 DNA reads as TGTGCCAGCAGCCCCCTTCGGCAGGCCTCGAACACTGAAGCTTTCTTT. Its protein is CASSPLRQASNTEAFF.

This clonotype occurred many times. The chain is built from TRBV6-1 and TRBJ1-1, with D uncertain. The germline V gene has CDR1 MNHNS and CDR2 SASEGT. This CDR3 is 15 amino acids long. Trimming took 2 bases from V and 6 from J, leaving 16 bases between them. CDR3 sequence: CASSEHPGNSAEAFF. DNA for the CDR3: TGTGCCAGCAGTGAACACCCGGGTAATTCCGCTGAAGCTTTCTTT.

The chain has TRBV20-1 and TRBJ1-4; TRBD1 matches 9 bases. The V gene end was trimmed by 6 bases and the J gene end by 8 bases; junction bases not matched to a gene: 7. The CDR3 has 13 residues. CDR1 and CDR2 from the germline V gene are DFQATT and SNEGSKA (reference sequence). This chain's CDR3 is CSAIRTGDEKLFF. The CDR3 DNA sequence: TGCAGTGCCATTAGGACAGGGGACGAAAAACTGTTTTTT.

Note on this clonotype: One end of the junction is discordant with germline, which a read error may explain. The chain recombines TRBV6-5 with TRBJ2-7; 7 bases map to TRBD1. Germline loops: CDR1 MNHEY, CDR2 SVGAGI. This CDR3 contains 17 residues. The CDR3 DNA is TGTGCCGGCAGTTACGAGGAACAGGGGCCTCTACCCTACGAGCAGTACTTC. Its translation is CAGSYEEQGPLPYEQYF.

The rearrangement joins TRBV7-3 to TRBJ2-1; 9 bases map to TRBD2. The CDR3 runs to 14 residues. Germline trimming cut 5 bases from V and 5 bases from J; bases unmatched to any gene: 4. Germline V gene lookup returns CDR1 SGHTA and CDR2 FQGTGA. The CDR3 sequence: CASSPSGVHNEQFF. In nucleotides, the CDR3 is TGTGCCAGCAGCCCTAGCGGGGTTCACAATGAGCAGTTCTTC. The whole variable domain, filled in from reference TRBV7-3 and TRBJ2-1, reads GAGVSQTPSNKVTEKGKYVELRCDPISGHTALYWYRQSLGQGPEFLIYFQGTGAADDSGLPNDRFFAVRPEGSVSTLKIQRTERGDSAVYLCASSPSGVHNEQFFGPGTRLTVL.

This clonotype was picked up many times. The chain is built from TRBV11-3 and TRBJ2-3; 12 positions match TRBD2. Trimming took 1 base from V and 4 from J; bases not matched to a gene: 6. This CDR3 spans 17 amino acids. Per the germline V gene, CDR1 is SGHNT and CDR2 is YENEEA. In DNA, the CDR3 is TGTGCCAGCAGCTTAGGGCAGACTAGCGGGAGCTCAGATACGCAGTATTTT. It specifies CASSLGQTSGSSDTQYF.

This clonotype was counted many times. The rearrangement uses TRBV6-2 or TRBV6-3 and TRBJ1-1; TRBD1 is a possible D gene (5 bases). V was cut by 2 bases and J by 2 bases, with 12 bases left in between. Germline V gene lookup returns CDR1 MNHEY and CDR2 SVGEGT. The CDR3 covers 15 residues. This CDR3 reads CASSYLGRTNTEAFF. The DNA of the CDR3 is TGTGCCAGCAGTTACCTGGGACGGACCAACACTGAAGCTTTCTTT.

This clonotype has more than one count but fewer than ten. The V and J genes are TRBV9 and TRBJ2-7; D may correspond to TRBD1 or TRBD2 (5 bases each). From germline, CDR1 is SGDLS and CDR2 YYNGEE. Trimming took 4 bases from V and 3 from J, leaving 17 bases between them. CDR3 length equals 15 residues. Written as DNA, the CDR3 is TGTGCCAGCAGCTACGGCAGCGGAAGGGGCTACGAGCAGTACTTC. Translated: CASSYGSGRGYEQYF.